These T cell receptor beta chains were read from a single sample in a study of T cells expressing NK-cell markers. TCRdb reprocessed the 5' RACE reads, with one entry per CDR3 protein and no DNA. The sample includes roughly 150,000 distinct CDR3 sequences. Sequencing was performed on blood T cells: a sorted CD56 or NKG2C T cell subset, CD4+ or CD8+ T cells, or bulk PBMC T cells (not recorded which). The receptor source for this set is a woman aged 18-70 years in good health. Each CDR3 is given with its conserved first and last residue.

j_call,v_call,cdr3_aa
TRBJ2-7,TRBV20-1,CSATGLGGSSYEQYF
TRBJ1-2,TRBV20-1,CSARDPRGFAGYTF
TRBJ2-5,TRBV20-1,CSASGYWQETQYF
TRBJ1-1,TRBV2,CASNGLLNTEAFF
TRBJ2-1,TRBV7-3,CASSLTYDNEQFF
TRBJ2-1,TRBV28,CASSLLAAYNEQFF
TRBJ2-2,TRBV10-3,CAIAGLAGGGTGELFF
TRBJ2-3,TRBV7-8,CASSRGQGYTDTQYF
TRBJ1-6,TRBV7-9,CASSDRTTALDNSPLHF
TRBJ2-1,TRBV5-1,CASSQQGQYEQFF
TRBJ2-2,TRBV29-1,CSGGDTGELFF
TRBJ2-5,TRBV29-1,CSVVGRARSEPQYF
TRBJ1-2,TRBV12-3/TRBV12-4,CASRGVDRSYGYTF
TRBJ1-1,TRBV7-3,CASSLTGGAVTEAFF
TRBJ2-7,TRBV24-1,CATSDPTANPYEQYF
TRBJ1-2,TRBV7-2,CASRAGANYGYTF
TRBJ1-3,TRBV28,CASSFPRGGGEGNTIYF
TRBJ2-7,TRBV5-1,CASNGSGGSSYEQYF
TRBJ2-3,TRBV5-1,CASSQDGGYTDTQYF
TRBJ2-3,TRBV3-1,CASSPGFWDTQYF
TRBJ1-6,TRBV25-1,CASSDRVNSPLHF
TRBJ2-7,TRBV28,CASSLTSTISSYEQYF
TRBJ2-3,TRBV20-1,CSALYSSTDTQYF
TRBJ1-3,TRBV5-1,CASSLGDNNSGNTIYF
TRBJ2-7,TRBV2,CASSGLLLDFYEQYF
TRBJ2-1,TRBV14,CASSQYPGAAHGEQFF
TRBJ1-2,TRBV27,CASSPRRTGVNGYTF
TRBJ1-2,TRBV5-5,CASSLRTGSDGYTF
TRBJ1-1,TRBV3-1,CASSPRREGEAFF
TRBJ2-1,TRBV12-3/TRBV12-4,CASSPRGFGEQFF
TRBJ1-2,TRBV29-1,CSVETGGGYGYTF
TRBJ2-3,TRBV4-2,CASSQEDGRYTQYF
TRBJ1-2,TRBV11-1,CASSLRAISGLNYGYTF
TRBJ1-2,TRBV29-1,CSVYGGAIGGYTF
TRBJ1-3,TRBV9,CASSPRSRSGNTIYF
TRBJ2-5,TRBV5-1,CASSVKGSETQYF
TRBJ2-5,TRBV20-1,CSARVRLKQETQYF
TRBJ2-1,TRBV18,CASSPTSGSFARNNEQFF
TRBJ2-5,TRBV29-1,CSGGGSQVETQYF
TRBJ1-1,TRBV28,CASSLGGGIFTEAFF
TRBJ2-3,TRBV20-1,CSAIRDRGGGTDTQYF
TRBJ2-3,TRBV5-1,CASSPKAGGLSTDTQYF
TRBJ2-5,TRBV29-1,CSVNRGETQYF
TRBJ2-3,TRBV4-2,CASSHLGGQRGPEKDTQYF
TRBJ2-4,TRBV7-3,CASSLTATNIQYF
TRBJ2-2,TRBV21-1,CASSIISTTGELFF